The rows below give T cell receptor beta chains drawn from one sample of a study of OX40 agonist ivuxolimab in advanced cancers. Generated by immunoSEQ multiplex PCR, the TCRdb table keeps only in-frame clones and is missing some. The sample contains about 93,000 clones, roughly nine tenths of which appear only once. The sample here was CD4+ or CD8+ T cells sorted from blood, taken in a trial of the OX40 agonist ivuxolimab. The receptors were sampled from an adult with an advanced solid tumor such as melanoma, head and neck, liver or kidney cancer. CDR3s leave out the opening cysteine and the closing phenylalanine or tryptophan.

j_call | v_call | cdr3_aa
TRBJ1-1 | TRBV6-1 | ASSRGWVTEAF
TRBJ1-2 | TRBV5-6 | ASSQTLPRQGDYGYT
TRBJ2-5 | TRBV5-8 | ASISPRKRQGAEETQY
TRBJ2-2 | TRBV11-3 | ASSWGLAGSGTGELF
TRBJ1-5 | TRBV6-1 | ASSEALWGQGRVSNQPQH
TRBJ1-4 | TRBV7-2 | ASSPDRIRGEKLF
TRBJ2-2 | TRBV15 | ATSLNRGGTGELF
TRBJ1-2 | TRBV5-1 | ASSPDGLSYGYT
TRBJ1-2 | TRBV27 | ASSLGGSWDYGYT
TRBJ2-7 | TRBV11-1 | ASSPGLASYEQY
TRBJ1-4 | TRBV6-5 | ASSYSGLLGEKLF
TRBJ2-4 | TRBV5-1 | ASSNGEDIQY
TRBJ2-6 | TRBV6-5 | ASSTTDSGANVLT
TRBJ2-5 | TRBV30 | TFLTPGGYIQETQY
TRBJ1-1 | TRBV5-1 | ASSPSGGAVTEAF
TRBJ2-5 | TRBV10-3 | AISKGQSQETQY
TRBJ1-6 | TRBV5-6 | ASSFRGKLGSPLH
TRBJ2-1 | TRBV11-3 | ASSPAEQTYNEQF
TRBJ2-6 | TRBV10-1 | ASSRDSSGANVLT
TRBJ2-2 | TRBV10-3 | AISGGIELF
TRBJ2-7 | TRBV7-2 | ASSPTSSRSLYEQY
TRBJ2-7 | TRBV6-1 | ASSVEFLGSYEQY
TRBJ2-2 | TRBV11-3 | ASSPNRGAPNTGELF
TRBJ1-2 | TRBV6-1 | ASSETDRGYGYT
TRBJ1-2 | TRBV5-1 | ASRLHRAYLYGYT
TRBJ2-1 | TRBV9 | ASSVVPGLSSYNEQF
TRBJ2-1 | TRBV5-6 | ASSLWDEQF
TRBJ2-5 | TRBV7-9 | ASSGRDQTFGETQY
TRBJ1-6 | TRBV18 | ASSPVRGDSPLH
TRBJ2-5 | TRBV5-4 | ASSHDYSLGETQY
TRBJ2-5 | TRBV19 | ASSSLANQETQY